A selection of T cell receptor beta chains follows, all from one sample in a study of CD8+ T cells in alopecia areata. Libraries were prepared by immunoSEQ multiplex PCR; TCRdb keeps only in-frame clonotypes and omits some of them. This repertoire shows tens of thousands of clones, 29% found once; its top ten account for around 14%. This specimen consisted of CD8+ T cells sorted from blood, obtained at week 4, from a patient treated with tofacitinib. The receptor source for this set is a human donor with alopecia areata. Each CDR3 is given with its conserved first and last residue. A D gene is named only where the DNA matches it firmly. Part of the rows lack a size; the others show once, few, many or a class for expanded clones.

>TRBD2|few|TRBJ2-7|13|TRBV29-1
TGCAGCGGAACTAGCGGGAGTGATGGCGAGCAGTACTTC
CSGTSGSDGEQYF
>TRBD1|few|TRBJ1-1|14|TRBV29-1
TGCAGCGTAGTCGGGACAGATAAGAACACTGAAGCTTTCTTT
CSVVGTDKNTEAFF
>.|once|TRBJ2-1|12|TRBV30
TGTGCCTGGAGTGTCGGGTACAATGAGCAGTTCTTC
CAWSVGYNEQFF
>TRBD2|few|TRBJ2-1|15|TRBV9
TGTGCCAGCAGCGTCGGCGGGAGGGCGGTTAATGAGCAGTTCTTC
CASSVGGRAVNEQFF
>.|.|TRBJ2-1|13|TRBV6-6
TGTGCCAGCAGTTACACACAGGGCGATGAGCAGTTCTTC
CASSYTQGDEQFF
>.|.|TRBJ1-2|15|TRBV27
TGTGCCAGCAGTTTATCGGATCATCGTAGCTACGGACTTCACTTC
CASSLSDHRSYGLHF
>TRBD2|.|TRBJ2-7|15|TRBV9
TGTGCCAGCAGCGCGGGGACTAGCGGCTCCTACGAGCAGTACTTC
CASSAGTSGSYEQYF
>TRBD1|.|TRBJ2-2|14|TRBV29-1
TGCAGCGCCCTAGGGACAGCGAACACCGGGGAGCTGTTTTTT
CSALGTANTGELFF
>.|.|TRBJ1-5|14|TRBV5-6
TGTGCCAGCAGCGCGGGGGATAGCAATCAGCCCCAGCATTTT
CASSAGDSNQPQHF
>.|.|TRBJ1-5|14|TRBV5-1
TGCGCCAGCAGCCCGACGGGGGGGAATCAGCCCCAGCATTTT
CASSPTGGNQPQHF
>.|once|TRBJ2-3|15|TRBV5-6
TGTGCCAGCAGCTTGCCGGAGGGGTACTCAGATACGCAGTATTTT
CASSLPEGYSDTQYF
>.|.|TRBJ2-3|15|TRBV29-1
TGCAGCGTTGAAGATCGACCCAGGGGCACAGATACGCAGTATTTT
CSVEDRPRGTDTQYF
>.|.|TRBJ2-6|17|TRBV7-9
TGTGCCAGCAGACCCATCGGGGATCCCACTGGGGCCAACGTCCTGACTTTC
CASRPIGDPTGANVLTF
>.|few|TRBJ1-2|13|TRBV29-1
TGCAGCGTTGTAGTCCCCACTAACTATGGCTACACCTTC
CSVVVPTNYGYTF
>.|few|TRBJ1-1|12|TRBV29-1
TGCAGTGCTAGATGGGGGAACACTGAAGCTTTCTTT
CSARWGNTEAFF
>.|few|TRBJ2-2|13|TRBV6-5
TGTGCCAGCAGTTATCACAGAACCGGGGAGCTGTTTTTT
CASSYHRTGELFF
>.|few|TRBJ1-2|14|TRBV5-6
TGTGCCAGCAGCTTAAGGCAGGGATGGAATGGCTACACCTTC
CASSLRQGWNGYTF
>.|once|TRBJ2-7|14|TRBV27
TGTGCCAGCAGTCCCGGGGACGGTGGGTACGAGCAGTACTTC
CASSPGDGGYEQYF
>TRBD2|few|TRBJ2-3|12|TRBV7-9
TGTGCCAGCAGCGCCGGGAGGGATACGCAGTATTTT
CASSAGRDTQYF
>.|few|TRBJ2-7|14|TRBV7-9
TGTGCCAGCAGCCCCAGAGGGGACGTAAAGCGGCAGTACTTC
CASSPRGDVKRQYF
>TRBD1|few|TRBJ2-2|15|TRBV29-1
TGCAGCGTCGAAGACAGGGGGTTCAACACCGGGGAGCTGTTTTTT
CSVEDRGFNTGELFF
>.|.|TRBJ1-1|13|TRBV7-9
TGTGCCAGCTTCTCACCGCGGGAAACTGAAGCTTTCTTT
CASFSPRETEAFF
>.|.|TRBJ2-7|10|TRBV29-1
TGCAGCGTTCAGGGCCACGAGCAGTACTTC
CSVQGHEQYF
>TRBD1|few|TRBJ1-1|14|TRBV6-5
TGTGCCAGCGGGGCAGGGGGCGCGGGCACTGAAGCTTTCTTT
CASGAGGAGTEAFF
>.|.|TRBJ2-2|13|TRBV27
TGTGCCAGCAGTTTATCGATGTCCGGGGAGCTGTTTTTT
CASSLSMSGELFF
>TRBD2|.|TRBJ2-3|16|TRBV7-9
TGTGCCAGCAGCCCTGGACTAGCGGCTCTCACAGATACGCAGTATTTT
CASSPGLAALTDTQYF
>TRBD2|few|TRBJ2-7|14|TRBV28
TGTGCCAGCGCGGGACTAGCGGGAGCCGAGGAGCAGTACTTC
CASAGLAGAEEQYF
>.|once|TRBJ2-7|12|TRBV7-9
TGTGCCAGCAGCTTCGACAGGATCGAGCAGTACTTC
CASSFDRIEQYF
>.|.|TRBJ2-5|14|TRBV14
TGTGCCAGCAGCCACCGGGAAAAAGGAGAGACCCAGTACTTC
CASSHREKGETQYF
>.|few|TRBJ2-1|12|TRBV6-1
TGTGCCAGCAGTGAAGGTTACAATGAGCAGTTCTTC
CASSEGYNEQFF
>.|few|TRBJ2-7|13|TRBV29-1
TGCAGCGTTGAAGGGGGTAGGGCCTACGAGCAGTACTTC
CSVEGGRAYEQYF
>TRBD1|few|TRBJ2-7|14|TRBV5-6
TGTGCCAGCAGCTTGGATCTCGACAGGGACGAGCAGTACTTC
CASSLDLDRDEQYF
>TRBD2|.|TRBJ2-7|13|TRBV29-1
TGCAGCGTGACTAGCGGGAGTACAGGCGAGCAGTACTTC
CSVTSGSTGEQYF
>.|.|TRBJ2-7|16|TRBV30
TGTGCCTGGAGTGTATATGGGGGCAGGGGTTCCTACGAGCAGTACTTC
CAWSVYGGRGSYEQYF
>TRBD2|.|TRBJ2-3|14|TRBV19
TGTGCCACCCAGGGCGCGGGGGAGGCAGATACGCAGTATTTT
CATQGAGEADTQYF